The 25 T cell receptor beta chains listed next were all sequenced from one sample in a study of OX40 agonist ivuxolimab in advanced cancers. The protocol was immunoSEQ multiplex PCR, while the TCRdb copy is restricted to in-frame clones and leaves out a portion. In the table there are 40,000 to 60,000 clones, about 81% of which are singletons. The sequences come from CD4+ or CD8+ T cells sorted from blood, collected in a trial of the OX40 agonist ivuxolimab. These receptors were taken from an adult with an advanced solid tumor such as melanoma, head and neck, liver or kidney cancer.

V is TRBV7-9 and J is TRBJ1-2, with 12 bases fitting TRBD1. CDR3 length equals 18 residues. Germline CDR1 SEHNR, CDR2 FQNEAQ (reference sequence). V shed 5 bases, J shed 1 base, and the junction held 11 bases outside the gene matches. This chain's CDR3 is CASSRTGTGGFFNYGYTF. The CDR3 coding sequence is TGTGCCAGCAGCCGAACCGGGACAGGGGGCTTTTTTAACTATGGCTACACCTTC.

This chain joins TRBV4-3 and TRBJ2-2; D is unclear. From germline, CDR1 is LGHNA and CDR2 YSLEER. CDR3 length: 14 amino acids. The germline V and J ends were trimmed by 0 bases and 7 bases, with 9 bases remaining between them. The DNA of the CDR3 is TGCGCCAGCAGCCAAGATTCGGCATACGGGGAGCTGTTTTTT. Protein product: CASSQDSAYGELFF.

The rearrangement uses TRBV5-1 and TRBJ2-7; possible D gene TRBD2, 6 bases. There are 15 residues in the CDR3. With 0 bases removed from V and 0 bases from J, the gap between germline ends came to 10 bases. The germline CDR1 and CDR2 sequences are SGHRS and YFSETQ. The chain's CDR3 is CASSLEDYRSYEQYF. The CDR3, as DNA: TGCGCCAGCAGCTTGGAGGACTATCGCTCCTACGAGCAGTACTTC.

This chain joins TRBV2 and TRBJ2-7, with TRBD1 matching 8 bases. The CDR3 has 14 amino acids. J lost 3 bases, V lost 6 bases, and 7 bases had no gene match. Germline V gene sequence: CDR1 SNHLY, CDR2 FYNNEI. This CDR3 reads CASSGFTGGYEQYF. CDR3 coding DNA: TGTGCCAGCAGCGGGTTTACAGGGGGCTACGAGCAGTACTTC.

The table lists this clone with a few counts. The chain joins TRBV19 to TRBJ2-7; tentatively, D is TRBD2 (5 bases). This CDR3 contains 13 residues. Trimming removed 7 bases from V and 2 bases from J, with 12 bases in between. In germline, CDR1 is LNHDA, CDR2 SQIVND (reference sequence). The CDR3 loop reads CASKDSATYEQYF. The CDR3 region has the DNA TGTGCCAGTAAGGATAGCGCGACCTACGAGCAGTACTTC.

The rearrangement joins TRBV15 to TRBJ2-1; tentative D call: TRBD2 (5 bases). V shed 9 bases and J shed 9 bases, with 18 bases lying between them. CDR1 and CDR2 (germline): LNHNV, YYDKDF (reference sequence). The CDR3 has 13 residues. The DNA for the CDR3 is TGTGCCACAGAGAATAGCGAACGTACTGAGCAGTTCTTC. Translated, it gives CATENSERTEQFF.

For the CDR3, the DNA is TGTGCCAGCACTGACTTGGACGAGCAGTACTTC. Amino acids: CASTDLDEQYF. The chain uses TRBV5-8 and TRBJ2-7; no definite D call. The CDR3 contains 11 residues. The ends were cut back, 6 bases at V and 5 bases at J, with 9 bases in the middle. CDR1 and CDR2 from the germline V gene are SGHTS and YDEGEE.

Written as DNA, the CDR3 is TGTGCCAGTAGTACCTCCAGGGGGCGCAACGAGCAGTACTTC. Its protein is CASSTSRGRNEQYF. The chain uses TRBV19 and TRBJ2-7; 8 bases align to TRBD1. V lost 4 bases to trimming and J lost 5 bases; unmatched junction nucleotides: 7. The length of the CDR3 is 14 residues. Germline-derived CDR1 and CDR2 are LNHDA and SQIVND (reference sequence).

J is TRBJ2-5 and V is TRBV19; a weak D match, TRBD2 (5 bases). The DNA matches TRBJ2-7 better at its end, which makes the J call doubtful. The CDR3 is made up of 15 amino acids. Germline V gene sequence: CDR1 LNHDA, CDR2 SQIVND (reference sequence). Written as DNA, the CDR3 is TGTGCCAGTAGTAAGACCGAGCCGGGGTCCTACGAGCAGTACTTC. Translated, it gives CASSKTEPGSYEQYF.

The J gene is TRBJ1-1, the V gene TRBV2; D remains ambiguous. Germline V lookup: CDR1 SNHLY, CDR2 FYNNEI. The CDR3 extends over 15 amino acids. V gave up 0 bases and J gave up 6 bases, with 14 bases separating them. The CDR3 is CASSEAPGSVAEAFF. CDR3 DNA sequence: TGTGCCAGCAGTGAAGCTCCGGGTTCTGTCGCTGAAGCTTTCTTT.

The V gene is TRBV7-2, the J gene TRBJ2-7, with 7 bases fitting TRBD2. This CDR3 is 14 amino acids long. CDR1 and CDR2 (germline): SGHTA, FQGNSA. With 1 base clipped from V and 2 bases from J, the junction kept 2 bases outside the gene matches. CDR3 loop: CASSLGGRAYEQYF. For the CDR3, the DNA is TGTGCCAGCAGCTTAGGCGGGAGAGCCTACGAGCAGTACTTC.

The J gene is TRBJ1-2, the V gene TRBV10-3; D ambiguous. Germline lookup yields CDR1 ENHRY and CDR2 SYGVKD. The CDR3 spans 15 residues. The V end was cut by 0 bases, the J end by 4 bases, with 12 bases between. For the CDR3, the DNA is TGTGCCATCAGTGAGTCGCGAGAACACTCCTATGGCTACACCTTC. Translation: CAISESREHSYGYTF.

The rearrangement links TRBV25-1 to TRBJ2-1; TRBD2 agrees at 8 bases. The CDR3 spans 13 residues. Looked up from germline, CDR1 is MGHDK and CDR2 is SYGVNS. After removal of 6 bases from V and 7 bases from J, the junction contained 5 bases not matched to a gene. In DNA form, the CDR3 reads TGTGCCAGCAGCCCAGCGGGAGTGAATGAGCAGTTCTTC. Residues: CASSPAGVNEQFF.

The rearrangement links TRBV19 to TRBJ2-4, with a tentative D call TRBD1 (5 bases). CDR3 size: 15 residues. V was pared by 5 bases and J by 0 bases, with 11 bases between. Germline CDR1 and CDR2: LNHDA and SQIVND (reference sequence). CDR3 loop: CASSPRELAKNIQYF. The CDR3 DNA sequence: TGTGCCAGTAGTCCCAGGGAACTAGCCAAAAACATTCAGTACTTC.

This chain uses TRBV2 with TRBJ2-7; TRBD1 is a possible D gene (5 bases). Germline assignment: CDR1 SNHLY and CDR2 FYNNEI. V was pared by 0 bases and J by 6 bases, with 12 bases between. The CDR3 loop spans 14 amino acids. CDR3 residues: CASSEARAVGEQYF. In nucleotides, the CDR3 is TGTGCCAGCAGTGAAGCCAGGGCGGTAGGCGAGCAGTACTTC.

This rearrangement joins TRBV5-4 to TRBJ2-5; D call uncertain. Germline CDR1 and CDR2: SGHNT and YYREEE (reference sequence). Between the trimmed V and J ends, which lost 7 bases and 1 base, there was a span of 11 bases. This CDR3 is built from 13 residues. CDR3 nucleotide sequence: TGTGCCAGCGCAGCCCGAGCCCAAGAGACCCAGTACTTC. This codes for CASAARAQETQYF. Full variable domain (outside the CDR3, taken from reference TRBV5-4 and TRBJ2-5): ETGVTQSPTHLIKTRGQQVTLRCSSQSGHNTVSWYQQALGQGPQFIFQYYREEENGRGNFPPRFSGLQFPNYSSELNVNALELDDSALYLCASAARAQETQYFGPGTRLLVL.

This clone has just a few counts. The chain employs TRBV16 and TRBJ1-1; weak D call: TRBD1 (5 bases). Germline assignment: CDR1 KGHSY and CDR2 FQNENV. This CDR3 contains 15 residues. V was clipped by 1 base and J by 4 bases, with 13 bases between them. CDR3: CASSQFGGTVTEAFF. Written as DNA, the CDR3 is TGTGCCAGCAGCCAATTCGGAGGGACGGTCACTGAAGCTTTCTTT.

This rearrangement joins TRBV19 to TRBJ1-2, with 9 bases that match TRBD1. The CDR3 length is 12 residues. The J segment lost 14 bases and the V segment lost 6 bases, leaving 10 bases of the junction unmatched. Germline lookup yields CDR1 LNHDA and CDR2 SQIVND (reference sequence). This CDR3 is CASSRPGQGRTF. The CDR3 DNA reads TGTGCCAGTAGCCGACCGGGACAGGGACGAACCTTC.

This chain links TRBV30 with TRBJ1-1; D is unclear. Germline CDR1 is GTSNPN and CDR2 is SVGIG (reference sequence). The CDR3 has 13 residues. Trimming left V 0 bases short and J 0 bases short, with 5 bases between. The chain's CDR3 is CAWSVQVNTEAFF. The CDR3 DNA reads TGTGCCTGGAGTGTCCAGGTGAACACTGAAGCTTTCTTT.

The V and J genes are TRBV4-1 and TRBJ1-2, with D perhaps TRBD1 (6 bases). The CDR3 has 15 amino acids. V lost 4 bases and J 6 bases, leaving 18 bases between the germline ends. Germline CDR1 reads MGHRA; CDR2 reads YSYEKL. CDR3 bases: TGCGCCAGCAGCCCTGGGTTGGGGGGCAGAGATGGCTACACCTTC. Its protein product is CASSPGLGGRDGYTF.

This rearrangement joins TRBV4-1 to TRBJ2-3; 7 nucleotides match TRBD2. Trimming removed 1 base from V and 2 bases from J; junction bases left unmatched: 6. Germline CDR1 and CDR2: MGHRA and YSYEKL. This CDR3 comprises 16 residues. In DNA, the CDR3 is TGCGCCAGCAGCCAAGGTGGTAGCGGGTACACAGATACGCAGTATTTT. This gives the protein CASSQGGSGYTDTQYF.

V usage is TRBV4-3 and J usage is TRBJ2-1; weak D call: TRBD1 (5 bases). Looked up from germline, CDR1 is LGHNA and CDR2 is YSLEER. V lost 2 bases and J lost 4, with 27 bases in between. The CDR3 covers 20 residues. The CDR3 loop is CASSQFPFGGQGRFYNEQFF. CDR3 DNA: TGCGCCAGCAGCCAATTCCCGTTTGGCGGCCAGGGAAGGTTTTACAATGAGCAGTTCTTC.

The rearrangement joins TRBV28 to TRBJ1-4; 9 positions match TRBD1. V lost 5 bases to trimming and J lost 7 bases; unmatched junction nucleotides: 8. The CDR3 sequence is 15 residues long. The germline gives CDR1 MDHEN, CDR2 SYDVKM. The CDR3 DNA sequence: TGTGCCAGCAGTAATACAGGGGGCCGGGGTGAAAAACTGTTTTTT. Translating gives CASSNTGGRGEKLFF.

The chain uses TRBV6-1 and TRBJ1-2; a weak D match, TRBD1 (5 bases). The CDR3 contains 12 residues. Germline CDR1 and CDR2: MNHNS and SASEGT. V was trimmed by 8 bases and J by 3 bases, leaving 10 bases between them. CDR3 coding DNA: TGTGCCAGCGAGCCGGGGGACTATGGCTACACCTTC. Its protein is CASEPGDYGYTF.

This chain uses TRBV19 with TRBJ2-7; D is undetermined. Per the germline V gene, CDR1 is LNHDA and CDR2 is SQIVND (reference sequence). V lost 1 base and J 7 bases, leaving 14 bases between the germline ends. The CDR3 totals 14 residues. The CDR3 coding sequence is TGTGCCAGTAGTATAGTATCGGACGGTGGGGAGCAGTACTTC. As protein: CASSIVSDGGEQYF.